Here is one TCR beta chain with its context. As yet, its antigen is unknown. Trimming left V 3 bases short and J 7 bases short, with 10 bases between. CDR3 size: 13 residues. The data originate from a study of healthy donors' naive CD4 and CD8 T cells. Overall study context: TCR alpha primers covered all functional IMGT alpha gene variants. Points from the study as a whole: Negatively charged CDR3s marked CD8+ lineage; positively charged CDR3s marked CD4+ lineage. Homeostatic proliferation of naive T cells was not examined as a bias source.

TCR libraries were built from 500 to 600 ng of total RNA by linear amplification. TCRdb re-called the reads through MiXCR, storing one row per CDR3 protein. The repertoire includes approximately 180,000 distinct CDR3 sequences, around three quarters of them detected once, and roughly 2.3% sits in the top ten. This TCR was recovered from a pool of human donors in good health; the sample pools cells from several healthy donors. The chain carries TRBV12-3 or TRBV12-4 and TRBJ1-5; D possibly corresponds to TRBD1 (5 bases). Material for sequencing was naive CD4+ and CD8+ T cells sorted from blood, pooled from several donors. The CDR3 nucleotides read TGTGCCAGCAGTTTTCCGGCAGGGCAGCCCCAGCATTTT. It codes for CASSFPAGQPQHF.